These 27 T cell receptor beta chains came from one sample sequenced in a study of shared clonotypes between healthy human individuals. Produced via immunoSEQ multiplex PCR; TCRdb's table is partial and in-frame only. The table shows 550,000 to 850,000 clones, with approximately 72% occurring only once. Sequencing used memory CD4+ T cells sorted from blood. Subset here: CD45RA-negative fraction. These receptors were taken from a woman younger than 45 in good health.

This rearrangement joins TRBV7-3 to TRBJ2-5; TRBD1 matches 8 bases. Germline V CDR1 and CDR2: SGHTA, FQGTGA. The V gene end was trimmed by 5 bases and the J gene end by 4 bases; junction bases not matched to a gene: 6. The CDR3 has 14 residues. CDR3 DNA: TGTGCCAGCAGCATGACAGGGGACAGAGAGACCCAGTACTTC. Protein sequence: CASSMTGDRETQYF.

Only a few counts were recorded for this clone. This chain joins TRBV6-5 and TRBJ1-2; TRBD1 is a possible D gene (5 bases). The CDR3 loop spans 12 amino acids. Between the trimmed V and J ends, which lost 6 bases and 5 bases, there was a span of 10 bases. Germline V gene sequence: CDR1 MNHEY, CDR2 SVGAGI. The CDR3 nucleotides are TGTGCCAGCAGGATGGAGGGGTATGGCTACACCTTC. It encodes CASRMEGYGYTF.

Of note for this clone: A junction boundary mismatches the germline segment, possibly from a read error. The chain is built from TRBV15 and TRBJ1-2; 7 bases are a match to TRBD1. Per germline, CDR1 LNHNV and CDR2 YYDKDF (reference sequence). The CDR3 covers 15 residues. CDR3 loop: CATRREQGINYGYTF. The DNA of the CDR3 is TGTGCCACCAGAAGAGAACAGGGGATTAACTATGGCTACACCTTC.

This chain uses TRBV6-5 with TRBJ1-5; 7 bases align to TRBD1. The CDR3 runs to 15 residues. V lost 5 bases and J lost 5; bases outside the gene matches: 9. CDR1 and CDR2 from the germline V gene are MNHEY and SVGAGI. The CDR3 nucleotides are TGTGCCAGCAGTGCCTCCCCGGGACAGCATCAGCCCCAGCATTTT. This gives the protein CASSASPGQHQPQHF.

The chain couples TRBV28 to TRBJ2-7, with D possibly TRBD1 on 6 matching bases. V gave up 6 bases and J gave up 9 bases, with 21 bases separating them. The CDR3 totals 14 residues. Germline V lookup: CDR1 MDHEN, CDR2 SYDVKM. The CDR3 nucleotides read TGTGCCAGCAGCGCTCCCCAGGGGACACGATGGCAGTACTTC. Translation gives CASSAPQGTRWQYF.

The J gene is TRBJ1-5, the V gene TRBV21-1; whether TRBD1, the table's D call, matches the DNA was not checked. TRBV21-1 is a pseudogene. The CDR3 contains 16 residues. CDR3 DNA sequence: TGTGCCAGCAGCAAAGGGCAGACAGGGGGCAATCAGCCCCAGCATTTT. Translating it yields CASSKGQTGGNQPQHF.

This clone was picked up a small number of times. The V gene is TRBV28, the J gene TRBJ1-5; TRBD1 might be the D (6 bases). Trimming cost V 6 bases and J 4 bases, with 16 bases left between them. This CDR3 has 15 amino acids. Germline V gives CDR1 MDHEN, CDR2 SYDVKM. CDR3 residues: CASSLQGIGNQPQHF. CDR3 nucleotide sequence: TGTGCCAGCAGCCTACAGGGAATAGGGAATCAGCCCCAGCATTTT.

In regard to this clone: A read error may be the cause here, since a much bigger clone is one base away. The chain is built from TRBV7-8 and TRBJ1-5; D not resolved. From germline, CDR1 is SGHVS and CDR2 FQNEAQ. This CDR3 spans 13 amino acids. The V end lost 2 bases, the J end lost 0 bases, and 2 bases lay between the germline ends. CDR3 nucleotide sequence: TGTGCCAGCAGCTTACATAGCAATCAGCCCCAGCATTTT. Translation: CASSLHSNQPQHF.

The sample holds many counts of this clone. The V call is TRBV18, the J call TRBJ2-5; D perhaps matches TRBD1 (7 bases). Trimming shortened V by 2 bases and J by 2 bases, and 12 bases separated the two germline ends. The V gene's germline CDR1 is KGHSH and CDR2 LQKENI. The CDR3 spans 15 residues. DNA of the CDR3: TGTGCCAGCTCACCAGTGCGGGACAGTCAAGAGACCCAGTACTTC. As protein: CASSPVRDSQETQYF.

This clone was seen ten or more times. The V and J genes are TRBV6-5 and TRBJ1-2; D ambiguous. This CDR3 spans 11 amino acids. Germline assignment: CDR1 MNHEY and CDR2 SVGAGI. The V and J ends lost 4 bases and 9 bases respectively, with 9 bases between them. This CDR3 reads CASSSGPSYTF. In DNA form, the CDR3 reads TGTGCCAGCAGTTCCGGACCGAGCTACACCTTC.

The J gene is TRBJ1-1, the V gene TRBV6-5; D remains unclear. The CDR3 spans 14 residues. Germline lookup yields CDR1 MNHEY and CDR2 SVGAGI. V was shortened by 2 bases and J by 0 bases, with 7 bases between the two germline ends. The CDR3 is CASSYLEVNTEAFF. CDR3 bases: TGTGCCAGCAGTTACCTCGAAGTGAACACTGAAGCTTTCTTT.

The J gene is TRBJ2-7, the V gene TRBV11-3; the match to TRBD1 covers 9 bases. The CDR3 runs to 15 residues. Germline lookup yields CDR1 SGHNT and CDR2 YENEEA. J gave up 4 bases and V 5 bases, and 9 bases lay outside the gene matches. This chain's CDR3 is CASSAAGTGPYEQYF. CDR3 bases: TGTGCCAGCAGCGCCGCCGGGACAGGGCCATACGAGCAGTACTTC.

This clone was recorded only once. The CDR3 spells CASSPTGGVWTEAFF. The CDR3 region has the DNA TGTGCCAGCAGCCCGACAGGGGGCGTTTGGACTGAAGCTTTCTTT. This chain connects TRBV27 to TRBJ1-1; 10 bases are a match to TRBD1. With V trimmed by 6 bases and J by 5 bases, 9 bases remained unmatched. Germline V gene data show CDR1 as MNHEY and CDR2 as SMNVEV (reference sequence). The CDR3 extends over 15 amino acids.

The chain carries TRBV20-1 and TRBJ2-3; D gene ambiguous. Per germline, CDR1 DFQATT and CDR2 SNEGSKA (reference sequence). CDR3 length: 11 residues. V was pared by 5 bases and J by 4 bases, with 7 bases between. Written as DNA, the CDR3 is TGCAGTGCTCCATTCCCAGATACGCAGTATTTT. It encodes CSAPFPDTQYF.

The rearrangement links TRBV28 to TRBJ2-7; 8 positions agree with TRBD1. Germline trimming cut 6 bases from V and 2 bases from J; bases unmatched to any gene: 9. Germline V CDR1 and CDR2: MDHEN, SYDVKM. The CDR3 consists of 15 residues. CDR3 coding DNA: TGTGCCAGCAGAAAGGGTGGGACAGGCACCTACGAGCAGTACTTC. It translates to CASRKGGTGTYEQYF.

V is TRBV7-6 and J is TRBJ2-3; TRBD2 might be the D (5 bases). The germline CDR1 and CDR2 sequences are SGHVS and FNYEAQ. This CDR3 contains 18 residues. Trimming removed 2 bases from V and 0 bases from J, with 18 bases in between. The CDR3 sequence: CASSLYSGRGTSTDTQYF. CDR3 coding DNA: TGTGCCAGCAGCTTATACAGTGGACGGGGTACTAGCACAGATACGCAGTATTTT.

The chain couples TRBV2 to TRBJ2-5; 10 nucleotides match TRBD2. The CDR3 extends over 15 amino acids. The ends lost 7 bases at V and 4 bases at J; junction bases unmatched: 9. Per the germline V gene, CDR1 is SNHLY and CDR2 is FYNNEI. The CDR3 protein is CASILAGVGGETQYF. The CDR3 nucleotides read TGTGCCAGCATCCTAGCGGGAGTAGGCGGAGAGACCCAGTACTTC.

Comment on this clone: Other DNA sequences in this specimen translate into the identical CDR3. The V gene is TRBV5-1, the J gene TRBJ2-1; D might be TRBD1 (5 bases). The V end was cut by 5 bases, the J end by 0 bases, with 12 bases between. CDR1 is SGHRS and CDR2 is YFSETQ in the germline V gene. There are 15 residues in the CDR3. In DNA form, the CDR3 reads TGCGCCAGCAGTTTAGACAGCAGCTCCTACAATGAGCAGTTCTTC. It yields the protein CASSLDSSSYNEQFF.

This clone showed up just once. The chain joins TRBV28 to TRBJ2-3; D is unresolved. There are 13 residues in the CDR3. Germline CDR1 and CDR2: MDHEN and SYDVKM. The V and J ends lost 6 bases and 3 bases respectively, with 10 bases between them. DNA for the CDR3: TGTGCCAGCAGGGGCAGTTTGACAGATACGCAGTATTTT. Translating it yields CASRGSLTDTQYF.

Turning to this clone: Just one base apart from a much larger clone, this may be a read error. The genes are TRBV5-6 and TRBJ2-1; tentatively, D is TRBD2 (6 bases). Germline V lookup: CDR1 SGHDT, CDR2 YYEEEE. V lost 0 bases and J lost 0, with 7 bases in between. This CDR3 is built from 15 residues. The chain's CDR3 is CASSLDGSSYNEQFF. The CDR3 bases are TGTGCCAGCAGCTTGGACGGGAGCTCCTACAATGAGCAGTTCTTC.

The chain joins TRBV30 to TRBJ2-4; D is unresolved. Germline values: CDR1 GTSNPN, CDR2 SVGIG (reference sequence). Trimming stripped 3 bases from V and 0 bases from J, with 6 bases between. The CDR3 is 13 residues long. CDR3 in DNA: TGTGCCTGGAGGCTCCTAGCCAAAAACATTCAGTACTTC. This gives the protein CAWRLLAKNIQYF.

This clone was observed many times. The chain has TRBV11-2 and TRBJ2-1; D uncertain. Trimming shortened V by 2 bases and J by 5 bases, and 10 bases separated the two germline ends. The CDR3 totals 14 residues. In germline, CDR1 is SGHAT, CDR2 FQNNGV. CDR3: CASSLTAGNNEQFF. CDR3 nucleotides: TGTGCCAGCAGCTTAACTGCCGGAAACAATGAGCAGTTCTTC.

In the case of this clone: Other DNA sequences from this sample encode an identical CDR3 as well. CDR3 sequence reads: CAISESGAGEGETQYF. As DNA, the CDR3 is TGTGCCATCAGTGAGTCGGGGGCGGGAGAGGGAGAGACCCAGTACTTC. V and J are TRBV10-3 and TRBJ2-5; tentatively, D is TRBD2 (7 bases). CDR1 is ENHRY and CDR2 is SYGVKD in the germline V gene. The CDR3 has 16 amino acids. Trimming took 0 bases from V and 4 from J, leaving 15 bases between them.

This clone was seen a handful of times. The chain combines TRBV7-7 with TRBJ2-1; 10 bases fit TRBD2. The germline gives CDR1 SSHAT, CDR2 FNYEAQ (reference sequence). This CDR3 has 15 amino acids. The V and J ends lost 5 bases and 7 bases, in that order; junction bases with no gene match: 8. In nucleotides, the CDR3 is TGTGCCAGCAGCCGGTCTAGCGGGAGCACGAATGAGCAGTTCTTC. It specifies CASSRSSGSTNEQFF.

The CDR3: CASSLERFGQGGEQYF. The DNA for the CDR3 is TGTGCCAGCAGCTTAGAAAGATTCGGGCAGGGAGGAGAGCAGTACTTC. This chain joins TRBV11-2 and TRBJ2-7, with D possibly matching TRBD2 (6 bases). This CDR3 has 16 amino acids. From germline, CDR1 is SGHAT and CDR2 FQNNGV. V lost 0 bases and J 7 bases, leaving 19 bases between the germline ends.

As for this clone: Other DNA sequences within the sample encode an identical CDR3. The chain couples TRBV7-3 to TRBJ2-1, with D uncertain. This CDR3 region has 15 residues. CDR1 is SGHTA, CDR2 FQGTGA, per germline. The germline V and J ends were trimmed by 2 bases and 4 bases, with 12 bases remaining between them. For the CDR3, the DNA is TGTGCCAGCAGCTTAGGTAGTGGGTTGTACAATGAGCAGTTCTTC. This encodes CASSLGSGLYNEQFF.

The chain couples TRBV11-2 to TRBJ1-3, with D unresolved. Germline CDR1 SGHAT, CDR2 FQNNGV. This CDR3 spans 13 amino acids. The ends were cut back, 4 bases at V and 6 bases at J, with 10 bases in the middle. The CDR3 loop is CASSSNRKNTIYF. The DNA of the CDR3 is TGTGCCAGCAGCTCAAACCGTAAAAACACCATATATTTT.